This T cell receptor (beta chain) is from a study of cytomegalovirus exposure and HLA in healthy donors. The CDR3 is 15 amino acids. The germline gives CDR1 SGHNT, CDR2 YENEEA. With V trimmed by 5 bases and J by 0 bases, 5 bases remained unmatched. Only in-frame clones appear in the TCRdb table, and some are missing; sequencing was by immunoSEQ multiplex PCR. The table has under 200,000 clones, under 95% seen once. J is TRBJ1-1 and V is TRBV11-3, with 8 bases that match TRBD1. Specimen: PBMCs. This TCR derives from a woman in her late teens or twenties in good health and CMV-seropositive. The CDR3: CASSPSGQVNTEAFF. CDR3 in DNA: TGTGCCAGCAGCCCCTCGGGACAGGTGAACACTGAAGCTTTCTTT. The whole variable domain, remainder taken from reference TRBV11-3 and TRBJ1-1, is EAGVVQSPRYKIIEKKQPVAFWCNPISGHNTLYWYLQNLGQGPELLIRYENEEAVDDSQLPKDRFSAERLKGVDSTLKIQPAELGDSAVYLCASSPSGQVNTEAFFGQGTRLTVV.